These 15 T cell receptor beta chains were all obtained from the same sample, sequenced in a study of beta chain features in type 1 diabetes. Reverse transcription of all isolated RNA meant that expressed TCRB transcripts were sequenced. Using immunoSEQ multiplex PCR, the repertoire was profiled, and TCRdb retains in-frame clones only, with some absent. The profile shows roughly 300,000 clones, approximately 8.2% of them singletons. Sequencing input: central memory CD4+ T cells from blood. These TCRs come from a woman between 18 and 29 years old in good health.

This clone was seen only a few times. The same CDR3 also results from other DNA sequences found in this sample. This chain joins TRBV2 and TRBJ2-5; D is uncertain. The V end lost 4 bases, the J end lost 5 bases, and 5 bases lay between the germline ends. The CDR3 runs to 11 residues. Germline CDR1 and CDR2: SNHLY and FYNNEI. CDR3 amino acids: CASSVGETQYF. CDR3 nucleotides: TGTGCCAGCAGTGTTGGTGAGACCCAGTACTTC. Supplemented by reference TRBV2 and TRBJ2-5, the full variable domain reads EPEVTQTPSHQVTQMGQEVILRCVPISNHLYFYWYRQILGQKVEFLVSFYNNEISEKSEIFDDQFSVERPDGSNFTLKIRSTKLEDSAMYFCASSVGETQYFGPGTRLLVL.

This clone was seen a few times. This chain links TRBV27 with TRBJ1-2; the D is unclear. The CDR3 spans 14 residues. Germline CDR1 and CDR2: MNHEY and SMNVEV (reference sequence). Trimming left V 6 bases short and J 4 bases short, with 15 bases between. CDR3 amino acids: CASRQTPTSYGYTF. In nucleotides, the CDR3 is TGTGCCAGCAGGCAAACACCTACGTCCTATGGCTACACCTTC.

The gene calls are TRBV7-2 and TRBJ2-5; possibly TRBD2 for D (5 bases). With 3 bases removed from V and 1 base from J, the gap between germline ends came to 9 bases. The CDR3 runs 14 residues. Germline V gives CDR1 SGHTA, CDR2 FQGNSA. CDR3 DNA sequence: TGTGCCAGCAGCTTGGAGAGGGCCCAAGAGACCCAGTACTTC. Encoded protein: CASSLERAQETQYF.

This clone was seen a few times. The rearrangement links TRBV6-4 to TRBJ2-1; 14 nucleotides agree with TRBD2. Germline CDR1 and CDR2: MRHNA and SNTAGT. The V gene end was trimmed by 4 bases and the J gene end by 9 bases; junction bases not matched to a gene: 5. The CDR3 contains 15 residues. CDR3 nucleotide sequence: TGTGCCAGCAGTGGACTAGCGGGAGGGCAGGGTGAGCAGTTCTTC. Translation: CASSGLAGGQGEQFF.

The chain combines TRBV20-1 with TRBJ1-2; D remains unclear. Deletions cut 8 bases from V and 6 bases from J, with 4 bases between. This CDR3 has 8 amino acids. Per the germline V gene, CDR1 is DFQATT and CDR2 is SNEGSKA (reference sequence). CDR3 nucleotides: TGCAGTCCCAATGGCTACACCTTC. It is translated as CSPNGYTF.

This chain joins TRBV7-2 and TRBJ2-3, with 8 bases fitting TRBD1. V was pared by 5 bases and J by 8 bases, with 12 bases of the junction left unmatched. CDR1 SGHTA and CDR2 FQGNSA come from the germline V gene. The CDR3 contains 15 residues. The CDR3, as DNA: TGTGCCAGCAGCATTAACCAGGGGGCGCGGGTTACGCAGTATTTT. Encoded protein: CASSINQGARVTQYF. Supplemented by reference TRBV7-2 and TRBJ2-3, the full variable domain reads GAGVSQSPSNKVTEKGKDVELRCDPISGHTALYWYRQSLGQGLEFLIYFQGNSAPDKSGLPSDRFSAERTGGSVSTLTIQRTQQEDSAVYLCASSINQGARVTQYFGPGTRLTVL.

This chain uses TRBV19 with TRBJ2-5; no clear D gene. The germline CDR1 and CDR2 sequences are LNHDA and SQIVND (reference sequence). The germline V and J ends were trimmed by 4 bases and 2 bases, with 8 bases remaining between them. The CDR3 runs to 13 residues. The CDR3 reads CASSRRKQETQYF. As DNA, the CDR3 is TGTGCCAGTAGTAGGCGTAAACAAGAGACCCAGTACTTC.

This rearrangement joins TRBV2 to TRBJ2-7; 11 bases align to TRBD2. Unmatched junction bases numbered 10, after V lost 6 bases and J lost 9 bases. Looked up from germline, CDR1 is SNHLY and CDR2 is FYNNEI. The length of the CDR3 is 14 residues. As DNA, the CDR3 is TGTGCCAGCAGGACGACTAGCGGGATGCCCCGGCAGTACTTC. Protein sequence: CASRTTSGMPRQYF.

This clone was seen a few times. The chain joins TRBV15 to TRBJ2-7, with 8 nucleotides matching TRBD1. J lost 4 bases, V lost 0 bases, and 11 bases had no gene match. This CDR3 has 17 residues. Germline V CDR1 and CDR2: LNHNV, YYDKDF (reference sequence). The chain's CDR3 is CATSRDQGALKVYEQYF. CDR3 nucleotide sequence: TGTGCCACCAGCAGAGATCAGGGGGCATTGAAGGTGTACGAGCAGTACTTC. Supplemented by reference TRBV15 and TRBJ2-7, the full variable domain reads DAMVIQNPRYQVTQFGKPVTLSCSQTLNHNVMYWYQQKSSQAPKLLFHYYDKDFNNEADTPDNFQSRRPNTSFCFLDIRSPGLGDTAMYLCATSRDQGALKVYEQYFGPGTRLTVT.

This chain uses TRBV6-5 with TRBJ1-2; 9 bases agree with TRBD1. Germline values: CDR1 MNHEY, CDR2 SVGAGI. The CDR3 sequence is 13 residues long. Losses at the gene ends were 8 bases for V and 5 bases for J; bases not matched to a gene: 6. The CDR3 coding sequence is TGTGCCAGCTGGGCCGGACAGGGGTATGGCTACACCTTC. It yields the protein CASWAGQGYGYTF.

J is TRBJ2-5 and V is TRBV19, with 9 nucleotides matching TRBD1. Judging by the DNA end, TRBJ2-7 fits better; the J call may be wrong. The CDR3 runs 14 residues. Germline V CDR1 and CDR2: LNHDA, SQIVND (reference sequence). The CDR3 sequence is CASSTGTGTYEQYF. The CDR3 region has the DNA TGTGCCAGTAGTACCGGGACAGGGACCTACGAGCAGTACTTC.

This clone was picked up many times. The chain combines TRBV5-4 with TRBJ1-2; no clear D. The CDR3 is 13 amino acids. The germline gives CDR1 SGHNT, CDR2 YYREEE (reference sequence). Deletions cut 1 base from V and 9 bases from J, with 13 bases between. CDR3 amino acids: CASSLNIGERYTF. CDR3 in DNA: TGTGCCAGCAGCTTGAATATCGGGGAGCGCTACACCTTC.

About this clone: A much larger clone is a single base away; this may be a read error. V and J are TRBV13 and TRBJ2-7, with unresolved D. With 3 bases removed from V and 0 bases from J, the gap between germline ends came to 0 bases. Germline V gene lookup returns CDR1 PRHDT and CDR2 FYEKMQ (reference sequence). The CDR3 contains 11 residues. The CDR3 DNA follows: TGTGCCAGCAGCTTCTCCTACGAGCAGTACTTC. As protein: CASSFSYEQYF.

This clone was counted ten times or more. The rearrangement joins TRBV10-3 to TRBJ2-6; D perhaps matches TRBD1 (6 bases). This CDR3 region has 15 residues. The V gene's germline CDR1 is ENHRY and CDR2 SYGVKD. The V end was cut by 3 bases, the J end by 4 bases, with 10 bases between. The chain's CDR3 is CAISDTGLGANVLTF. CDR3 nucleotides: TGTGCCATCAGTGATACAGGGCTGGGGGCCAACGTCCTGACTTTC.

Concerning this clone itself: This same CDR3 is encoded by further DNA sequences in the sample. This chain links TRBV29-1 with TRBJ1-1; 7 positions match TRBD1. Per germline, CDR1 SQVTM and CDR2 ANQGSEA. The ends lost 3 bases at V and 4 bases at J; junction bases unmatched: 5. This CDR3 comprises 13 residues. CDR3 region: CSVERQGGTEAFF. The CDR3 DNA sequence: TGCAGCGTTGAGAGACAGGGCGGCACTGAAGCTTTCTTT.